The rows below give T cell receptor beta chains drawn from one sample of a study of T cells in Graves' hyperthyroidism and ophthalmopathy. TCRdb called the multiplex PCR reads again in MiXCR, with one record for every CDR3 protein. Found here are more than 350,000 distinct CDR3 sequences, roughly 15% of them singletons; the top ten hold 20%. The material sequenced was blood. These receptors all stem from a woman aged 25 to 39 with Graves' ophthalmopathy. The CDR3 runs from the conserved cysteine through the conserved F or W. The order of the fields is D gene, clone size, J gene, V gene, CDR3 DNA, CDR3 protein. A D gene is named only where the DNA matches it firmly. The size entry is marked missing in some rows and otherwise reads once, few, many or a size class.

NA many TRBJ2-7 TRBV15 TGTGCCACCAGCAGAGATCGGGTAGGAGGGTTGTACAAGCAGTACTTC CATSRDRVGGLYKQYF
NA many TRBJ1-3 TRBV5-1 TGCGCCAGCTCAGCCGGAGGGGCTAACTCTGGAAACACCATATATTTT CASSAGGANSGNTIYF
NA once TRBJ1-6 TRBV10-2 TGCGCCAGCAGGAAAGGGGGTTCGGATTCACCCCTCCACTTT CASRKGGSDSPLHF
TRBD1 many TRBJ2-6 TRBV20-1 TGCAGTGCCAAAGACAGGGGGCGTAGGGCTGGGGCCAACGTCCTGACTTTC CSAKDRGRRAGANVLTF
NA many TRBJ2-5 TRBV20-1 TGCAGTGCTAGAGATAGCAGGGCTCAAGAGACCCAGTACTTC CSARDSRAQETQYF
TRBD1 many TRBJ1-5 TRBV7-8 TGTGCCAGCAGCTGGGGGGACAGGGAACAGCCCCAGCATTTT CASSWGDREQPQHF
NA many TRBJ1-4 TRBV28 TGTGCCAGCAGTTTAACGGGCCGAGGAGAAAAACTGTTTTTT CASSLTGRGEKLFF
TRBD1 many TRBJ2-7 TRBV2 TGTGCCAGCAAACCGGGACAGGGGTGGTCGGGGCAGTACTTC CASKPGQGWSGQYF
TRBD1 many TRBJ2-1 TRBV27 TGTGCCAGCAGAACACGACAGGGGGGAGGTGAGCAGTTCTTC CASRTRQGGGEQFF
NA few TRBJ1-3 TRBV5-4 TGTGCCAGCAGCTCCGCGGGATCGGGAAACACCATATATTTT CASSSAGSGNTIYF
TRBD2 NA TRBJ2-3 TRBV11-2 TGTGCCAGCAGCCCAACCGGACTAGCGGGGGGGCTAGCAGATACGCAGTATTTT CASSPTGLAGGLADTQYF
NA many TRBJ2-3 TRBV7-9 TGTGCCAGCAGCTTAGTGAACAGGGATCTGGATACGCAGTATTTT CASSLVNRDLDTQYF
NA many TRBJ1-1 TRBV12-3/TRBV12-4 TGTGCCAGCAGTTTAGGAGGGACCGCCGCTGAAGCTTTCTTT CASSLGGTAAEAFF
TRBD1 many TRBJ1-1 TRBV14 TGTGCCAGCAGTCACAGGGACAGCAGGGTGAACACTGAAGCTTTCTTT CASSHRDSRVNTEAFF
NA NA TRBJ1-2 TRBV19 TGTGCCACGGGGGGGAGTCTCGGTCTTTATGGCTACACCTTC CATGGSLGLYGYTF
NA many TRBJ2-2 TRBV11-2 TGTGCCAGCACCCTTAGTGGGAGACAGCGATACACCGGGGAGCTGTTTTTT CASTLSGRQRYTGELFF
TRBD2 NA TRBJ2-2 TRBV6-6 TGTGCCAGCAGTTACTCTAGCGGGGGGGGTTGGGGCACCGGGGAGCTGTTTTTT CASSYSSGGGWGTGELFF
NA many TRBJ1-2 TRBV12-3/TRBV12-4 TGTGCCAGCAGTTTATCCACAGGGCCTAACTATGGCTACACCTTC CASSLSTGPNYGYTF
NA many TRBJ1-1 TRBV5-1 TGCGCCAGCAGCCGTCTCGGGACGGACACTGAAGCTTTCTTT CASSRLGTDTEAFF
TRBD1 many TRBJ2-7 TRBV27 TGTGCCAGCAGTTTCGGGACAGGGCTAGGCGAGCAGTACTTC CASSFGTGLGEQYF
TRBD2 NA TRBJ2-1 TRBV6-1 TGTGCCAGCAGTCCGGGACTAGCGGGGGGCCGTAGCTCCTACAATGAGCAGTTCTTC CASSPGLAGGRSSYNEQFF
NA many TRBJ2-7 TRBV12-3/TRBV12-4 TGTGCCAGCAGTTTAGGAATGGCAGGGGGGGATTACGAGCAGTACTTC CASSLGMAGGDYEQYF
TRBD1 many TRBJ2-7 TRBV14 TGTGCCAGCAGCCGGGGGACAGGGAACTACGAGCAGTACTTC CASSRGTGNYEQYF
NA many TRBJ1-2 TRBV9 TGTGCCAGCAGCGAGGGAGGGACTTCACTATTTGGCTACACCTTC CASSEGGTSLFGYTF
NA many TRBJ2-1 TRBV19 TGTGCCAGTAGTATAGGACTAGGGGGTTCGGATGAGCAGTTCTTC CASSIGLGGSDEQFF
NA many TRBJ1-5 TRBV15 TGTGCCACCAGCAGAGGGGATGAGGGAGTAATTCAGCCCCAGCATTTT CATSRGDEGVIQPQHF
NA many TRBJ2-1 TRBV6-1 TGTGCCAGCAGTACGCGGGCAGGTAAGGCCCGAAATGAGCAGTTCTTC CASSTRAGKARNEQFF
TRBD2 once TRBJ2-3 TRBV24-1 TGTGCCACCAGTGACACCGGGACTAGCGGGGGTTTCCGCACAGATACGCAGTATTTT CATSDTGTSGGFRTDTQYF
NA many TRBJ2-7 TRBV7-9 TGTGCCAGCAGCTTAGCGCTGGGGATCTCTAACGAGCAGTACTTC CASSLALGISNEQYF
NA many TRBJ2-5 TRBV3-1 TGTGCCAGCAGCCGGGGGCGGCAAGAGACCCAGTACTTC CASSRGRQETQYF
NA many TRBJ1-1 TRBV9 TGTGCCAGCGGATCCGGGACAAGGAACACTGAAGCTTTCTTT CASGSGTRNTEAFF
NA many TRBJ1-5 TRBV3-1 TGTGCCAGCAGCCAAGAGGGGTCTAATCAGCCCCAGCATTTT CASSQEGSNQPQHF
NA many TRBJ2-5 TRBV30 TGTGCCTGGAGTGTTGGTGGCCCCACCCAGTACTTC CAWSVGGPTQYF
NA few TRBJ2-1 TRBV4-1 TGCGCCAGCAGCCAAGAGCAGGTCCGGGTGGGCGATGAGCAGTTCTTC CASSQEQVRVGDEQFF
NA many TRBJ1-3 TRBV5-1 TGCGCCAGCAGCTCGACCGCCAACTCTGGAAACACCATATATTTT CASSSTANSGNTIYF
TRBD1 many TRBJ2-5 TRBV20-1 TGCAGTGCTGCAGGGGGCTTTGCAGAGACCCAGTACTTC CSAAGGFAETQYF
TRBD1 many TRBJ2-2 TRBV5-1 TGCGCCAGCAGCTGGGGACAGGGGGATTACACCGGGGAGCTGTTTTTT CASSWGQGDYTGELFF
TRBD2 many TRBJ2-1 TRBV6-1 TGTGCCAGCAGGCTTTTCGTTTCCAGGACTAGCGGTTACAATGAGCAGTTCTTC CASRLFVSRTSGYNEQFF
NA NA TRBJ2-4 TRBV28 TGTGCCGGCAGTTTAGGGGCCAAAAACATTCAGTACTTC CAGSLGAKNIQYF
NA NA TRBJ2-1 TRBV3-1 TGTGCCAGCAGCCAAGAGCGGGGCTCCTACAATGAGCAGTTCTTC CASSQERGSYNEQFF
NA NA TRBJ1-2 TRBV29-1 TGCAGCGTTGTTGAGTCATCAGTTCCTTATGGCTACACCTTC CSVVESSVPYGYTF
NA NA TRBJ1-3 TRBV28 TGTGCCGGGGGGGGCTCTGGAAACACCATATATTTT CAGGGSGNTIYF
NA many TRBJ1-1 TRBV7-9 TGTGCCAGCAGACCTCTTACAGGGATCGGCACTGAAGCTTTCTTT CASRPLTGIGTEAFF
NA NA TRBJ1-4 TRBV3-1 TGTGCCAGCAGCCAAGGTAATCGTGAAAAACTGTTTTTT CASSQGNREKLFF
TRBD2 many TRBJ2-2 TRBV7-3 TGTGCCAGCAGCTTAAATAGCGGGGGTACCGGGGAGCTGTTTTTT CASSLNSGGTGELFF
NA few TRBJ1-5 TRBV7-3 TGTGCCAGCAGCGCGACAGCTAATCAGCCCCAGCATTTT CASSATANQPQHF
TRBD1 NA TRBJ1-4 TRBV4-2 TGTGCCAGCAGCCAAACGGGGACAGCAACTGATGAAAAACTGTTTTTT CASSQTGTATDEKLFF
NA few TRBJ2-2 TRBV3-1 TGTGCCAGCAGCCAAGTGAGGGCCCCGAACACCGGGGAGCTGTTTTTT CASSQVRAPNTGELFF
TRBD1 few TRBJ1-1 TRBV28 TGTGCCAGCAGTTTTATGTTCATTAGTGGACAGGGGGACACTGAAGCTTTCTTT CASSFMFISGQGDTEAFF
TRBD1 NA TRBJ1-4 TRBV9 TGTGCCAGCAGCCCCGGGACAGGGGGCATCGCTAATGAAAAACTGTTTTTT CASSPGTGGIANEKLFF
TRBD1 NA TRBJ1-5 TRBV18 TGTGCCAGCTCGCCCGGGACAGGAGACAATCAGCCCCAGCATTTT CASSPGTGDNQPQHF
NA many TRBJ2-7 TRBV27 TGTGCCAGCAGTCCCGACGGCTACGAGCAGTACTTC CASSPDGYEQYF